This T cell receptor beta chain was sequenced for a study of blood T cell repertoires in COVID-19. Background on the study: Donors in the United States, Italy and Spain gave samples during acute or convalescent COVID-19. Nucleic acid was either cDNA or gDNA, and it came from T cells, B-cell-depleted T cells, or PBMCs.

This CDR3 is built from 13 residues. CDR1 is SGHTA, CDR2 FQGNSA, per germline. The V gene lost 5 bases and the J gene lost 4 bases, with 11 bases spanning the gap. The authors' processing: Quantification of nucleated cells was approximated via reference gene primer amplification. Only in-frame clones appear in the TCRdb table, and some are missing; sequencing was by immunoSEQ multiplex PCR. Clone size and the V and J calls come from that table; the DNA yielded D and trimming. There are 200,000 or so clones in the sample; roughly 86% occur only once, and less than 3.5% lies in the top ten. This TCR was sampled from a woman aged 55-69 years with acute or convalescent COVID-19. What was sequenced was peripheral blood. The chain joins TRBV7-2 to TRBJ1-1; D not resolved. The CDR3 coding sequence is TGTGCCAGCAGCGCCCCCCGGGTCACTGAAGCTTTCTTT. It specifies CASSAPRVTEAFF.